The clone carrying this TCR beta chain was observed a single time. CDR1 and CDR2 from the germline V gene are GTSNPN and SVGIG (reference sequence). The CDR3 length is 14 residues. Germline trimming cut 1 base from V and 8 bases from J; bases unmatched to any gene: 10. These data originate in a study of OX40 agonist ivuxolimab in advanced cancers. Libraries were prepared by immunoSEQ multiplex PCR; TCRdb keeps only in-frame clonotypes and omits some of them. The sample holds 54,000 or so clones, over 75% seen once. This TCR was sampled from an adult with an advanced solid tumor such as melanoma, head and neck, liver or kidney cancer. This chain links TRBV30 with TRBJ1-2, with TRBD1 identical over 7 bases. This material consisted of CD4+ or CD8+ T cells sorted from blood, taken in a trial of the OX40 agonist ivuxolimab. The CDR3 DNA reads as TGTGCCTGGAGTGCCGGGACAGAGGTTGGGGGCTACACCTTC. Its protein product is CAWSAGTEVGGYTF.